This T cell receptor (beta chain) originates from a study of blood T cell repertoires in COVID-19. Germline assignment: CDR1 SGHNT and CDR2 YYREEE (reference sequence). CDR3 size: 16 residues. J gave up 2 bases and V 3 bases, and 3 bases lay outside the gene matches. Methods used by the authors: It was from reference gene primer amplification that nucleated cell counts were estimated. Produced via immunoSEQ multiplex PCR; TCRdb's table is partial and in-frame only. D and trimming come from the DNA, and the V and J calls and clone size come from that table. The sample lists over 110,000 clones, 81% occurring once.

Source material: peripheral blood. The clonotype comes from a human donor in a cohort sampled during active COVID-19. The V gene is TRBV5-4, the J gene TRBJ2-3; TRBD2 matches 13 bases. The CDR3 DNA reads TGTGCCAGCAGCTGGGGACTAGCGGGGTTCACAGATACGCAGTATTTT. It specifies CASSWGLAGFTDTQYF.